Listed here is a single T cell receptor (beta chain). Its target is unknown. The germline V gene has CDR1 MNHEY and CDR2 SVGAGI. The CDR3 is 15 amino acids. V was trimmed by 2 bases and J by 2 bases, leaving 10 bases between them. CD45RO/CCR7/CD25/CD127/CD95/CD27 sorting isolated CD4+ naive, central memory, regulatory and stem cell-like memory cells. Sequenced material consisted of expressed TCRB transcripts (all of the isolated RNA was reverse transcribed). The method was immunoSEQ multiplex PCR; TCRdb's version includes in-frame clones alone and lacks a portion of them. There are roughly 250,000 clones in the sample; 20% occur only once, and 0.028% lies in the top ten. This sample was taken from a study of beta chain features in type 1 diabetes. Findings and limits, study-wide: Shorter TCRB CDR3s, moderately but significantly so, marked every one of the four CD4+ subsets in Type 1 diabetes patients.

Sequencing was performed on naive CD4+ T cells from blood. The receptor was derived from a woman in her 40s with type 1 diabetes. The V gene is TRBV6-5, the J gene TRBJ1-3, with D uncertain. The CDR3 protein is CASSYSSPTGNTIYF. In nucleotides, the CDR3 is TGTGCCAGCAGTTACAGTAGTCCTACTGGAAACACCATATATTTT.